This T cell receptor beta chain was documented in a study of T cell clonality in common variable immunodeficiency. Overall study findings and caveats: Authors noted CVID clonality's cause needs subpopulation repertoire sequencing. CVID subjects shared fewer TCRbeta clones than healthy controls did. In common variable immunodeficiency, TCR beta chains reportedly carried fewer deletions and N-nucleotide insertions.

Equal genomic DNA amounts from CVID and control samples were sequenced. The method was immunoSEQ multiplex PCR; TCRdb's version includes in-frame clones alone and lacks a portion of them. Singletons are absent from the sample, which has about 19,000 clones. There are many counts of this clone. Its antigen is still unknown. The missing CDR3 end, 3 residues past where the read stops, is filled in from the germline J gene. CVID subjects were some 15 female and more than 25 male, aged roughly 8 to 65. Germline V gives CDR1 MNHEY, CDR2 SVGEGT. V was trimmed by 0 bases and J by 5 bases, leaving 7 bases between them. The CDR3 is made up of 13 amino acids.

The source is a human donor with common variable immunodeficiency. Sequencing was performed on peripheral blood mononuclear cells. The chain links TRBV6-2 or TRBV6-3 to TRBJ1-1; TRBD1 might be the D (5 bases). The CDR3 DNA, read in part, is TGTGCCAGCAGTTACTCGGGGGGGACTGAA. As protein: CASSYSGGTE. The full CDR3 reads CASSYSGGTEAFF.